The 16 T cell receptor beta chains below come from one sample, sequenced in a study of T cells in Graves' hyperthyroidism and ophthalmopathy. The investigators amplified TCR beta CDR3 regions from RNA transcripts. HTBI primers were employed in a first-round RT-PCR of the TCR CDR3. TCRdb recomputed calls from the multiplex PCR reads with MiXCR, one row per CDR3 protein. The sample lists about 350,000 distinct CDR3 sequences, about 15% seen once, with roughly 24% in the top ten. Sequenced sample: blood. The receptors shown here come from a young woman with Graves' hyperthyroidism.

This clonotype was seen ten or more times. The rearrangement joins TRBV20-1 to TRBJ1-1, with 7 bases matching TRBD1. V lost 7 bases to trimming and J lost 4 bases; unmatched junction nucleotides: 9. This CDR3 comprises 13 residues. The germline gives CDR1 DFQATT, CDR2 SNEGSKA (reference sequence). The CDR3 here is CSVRRQGGTEAFF. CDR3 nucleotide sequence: TGCAGTGTCCGCCGACAGGGTGGCACTGAAGCTTTCTTT.

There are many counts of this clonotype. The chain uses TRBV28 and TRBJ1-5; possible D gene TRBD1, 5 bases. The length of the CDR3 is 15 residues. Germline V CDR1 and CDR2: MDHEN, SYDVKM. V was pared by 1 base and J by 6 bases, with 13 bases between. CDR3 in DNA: TGTGCCAGCAGTTTATTCACAGGACACGGTCAGCCCCAGCATTTT. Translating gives CASSLFTGHGQPQHF.

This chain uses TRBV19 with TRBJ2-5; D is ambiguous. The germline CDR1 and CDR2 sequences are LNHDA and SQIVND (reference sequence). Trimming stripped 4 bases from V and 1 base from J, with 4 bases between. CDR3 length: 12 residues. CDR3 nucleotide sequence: TGTGCCAGTAGTACGTCCCAAGAGACCCAGTACTTC. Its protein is CASSTSQETQYF.

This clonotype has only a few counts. CDR3 amino acids: CASNPGLAANEQFF. Written as DNA, the CDR3 is TGTGCCAGTAACCCGGGACTAGCGGCCAATGAGCAGTTCTTC. The chain links TRBV19 to TRBJ2-1; 11 nucleotides agree with TRBD2. In germline, CDR1 is LNHDA, CDR2 SQIVND (reference sequence). The ends lost 7 bases at V and 6 bases at J; junction bases unmatched: 5. The CDR3 covers 14 residues.

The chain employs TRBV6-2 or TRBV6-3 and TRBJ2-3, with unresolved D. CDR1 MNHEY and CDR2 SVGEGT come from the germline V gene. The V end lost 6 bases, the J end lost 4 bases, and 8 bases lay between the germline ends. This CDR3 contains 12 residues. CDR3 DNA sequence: TGTGCCAGCAGCTTCGTTTCAGATACGCAGTATTTT. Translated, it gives CASSFVSDTQYF.

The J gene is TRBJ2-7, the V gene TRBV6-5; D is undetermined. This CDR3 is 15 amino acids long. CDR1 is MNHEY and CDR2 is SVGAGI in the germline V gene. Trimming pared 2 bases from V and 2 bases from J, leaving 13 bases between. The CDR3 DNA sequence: TGTGCCAGCAGTTACAACGAGGAAAGTACCTACGAGCAGTACTTC. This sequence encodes CASSYNEESTYEQYF.

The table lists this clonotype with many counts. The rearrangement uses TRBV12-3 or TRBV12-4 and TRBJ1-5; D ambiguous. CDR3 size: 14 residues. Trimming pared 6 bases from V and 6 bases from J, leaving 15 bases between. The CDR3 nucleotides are TGTGCCAGCAGCCTGGTAGGGAACGGTCAGCCCCAGCATTTT. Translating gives CASSLVGNGQPQHF.

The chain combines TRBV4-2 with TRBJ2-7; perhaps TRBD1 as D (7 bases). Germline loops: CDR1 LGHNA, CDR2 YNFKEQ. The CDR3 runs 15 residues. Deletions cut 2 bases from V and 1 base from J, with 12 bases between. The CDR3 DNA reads TGTGCCAGCAGCCAAACCAGGGGGGTTTCCTACGAGCAGTACTTC. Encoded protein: CASSQTRGVSYEQYF.

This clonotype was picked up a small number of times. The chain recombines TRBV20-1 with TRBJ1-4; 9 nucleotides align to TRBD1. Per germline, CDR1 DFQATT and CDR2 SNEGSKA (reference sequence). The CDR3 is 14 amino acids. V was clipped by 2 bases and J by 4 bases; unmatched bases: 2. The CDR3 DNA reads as TGCAGTGCTAGATCGGGACAGGGTAATGAAAAACTGTTTTTT. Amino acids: CSARSGQGNEKLFF.

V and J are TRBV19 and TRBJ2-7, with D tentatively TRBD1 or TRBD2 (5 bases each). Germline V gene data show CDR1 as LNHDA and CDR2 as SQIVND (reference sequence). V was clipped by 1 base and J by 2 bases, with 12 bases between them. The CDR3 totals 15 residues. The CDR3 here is CASSIAGTYAYEQYF. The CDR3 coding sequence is TGTGCCAGTAGTATAGCCGGGACCTACGCCTACGAGCAGTACTTC.

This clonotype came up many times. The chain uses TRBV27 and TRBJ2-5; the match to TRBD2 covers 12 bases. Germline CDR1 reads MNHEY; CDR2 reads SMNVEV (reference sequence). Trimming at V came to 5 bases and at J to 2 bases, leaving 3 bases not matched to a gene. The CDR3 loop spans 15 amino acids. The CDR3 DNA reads TGTGCCAGCAGTAATGGACTAGCGGGACAAGAGACCCAGTACTTC. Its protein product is CASSNGLAGQETQYF.

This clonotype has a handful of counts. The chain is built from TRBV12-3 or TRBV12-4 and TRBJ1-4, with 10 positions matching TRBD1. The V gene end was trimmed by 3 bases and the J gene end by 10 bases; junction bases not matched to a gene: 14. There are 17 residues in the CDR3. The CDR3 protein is CASSLTGGDRPRGKLFF. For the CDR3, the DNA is TGTGCCAGCAGTTTGACAGGGGGCGATCGGCCGCGTGGAAAACTGTTTTTT.

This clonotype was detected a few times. Written as DNA, the CDR3 is TGCAGTGCTAGTACGGTTACGAACACCGGGGAGCTGTTTTTT. Its protein is CSASTVTNTGELFF. This chain uses TRBV20-1 with TRBJ2-2; D unclear. There are 14 residues in the CDR3. Germline CDR1 and CDR2: DFQATT and SNEGSKA (reference sequence). The ends were cut back, 3 bases at V and 0 bases at J, with 8 bases in the middle.

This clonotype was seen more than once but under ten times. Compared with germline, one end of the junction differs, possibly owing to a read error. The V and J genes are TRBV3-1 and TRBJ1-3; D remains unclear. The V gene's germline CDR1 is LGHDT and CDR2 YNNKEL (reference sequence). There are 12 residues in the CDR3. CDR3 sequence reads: CASSQGVKVTHF. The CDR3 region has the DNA TGTGCCAGCAGCCAAGGAGTAAAGGTTACACATTTT.

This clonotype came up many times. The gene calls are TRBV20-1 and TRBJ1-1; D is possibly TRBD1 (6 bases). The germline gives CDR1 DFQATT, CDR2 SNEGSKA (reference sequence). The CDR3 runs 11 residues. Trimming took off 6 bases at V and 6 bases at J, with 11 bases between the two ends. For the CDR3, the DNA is TGCAGTGCCAGGGACATTCCTGAAGCTTTCTTT. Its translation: CSARDIPEAFF.

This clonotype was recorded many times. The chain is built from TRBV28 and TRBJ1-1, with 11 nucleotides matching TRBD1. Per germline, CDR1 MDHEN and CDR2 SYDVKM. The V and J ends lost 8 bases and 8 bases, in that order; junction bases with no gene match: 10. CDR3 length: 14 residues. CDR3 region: CASHGTGGPPEAFF. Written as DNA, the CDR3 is TGTGCCAGCCACGGGACAGGGGGACCTCCCGAAGCTTTCTTT.